The entry below gives a single TCR beta chain sequence along with its context. This sample was taken from a study of T cell changes during pregnancy in multiple sclerosis. The assay was immunoSEQ multiplex PCR, and TCRdb's table has in-frame clones only and misses some. Of about 66,000 clones listed, 90% are singletons. The CDR3 spans 15 residues. V lost 3 bases to trimming and J lost 3 bases, with 15 bases between them. In germline, CDR1 is MNHEY, CDR2 SVGAGI. The receptor was isolated from a female donor with multiple sclerosis, enrolled in a pregnancy study. V and J are TRBV6-5 and TRBJ2-7; D might be TRBD2 (5 bases). This material consisted of peripheral blood, taken in the third trimester of pregnancy. CDR3 sequence: CASSYSEGPGYEQYF. DNA for the CDR3: TGTGCCAGCAGTTATTCTGAGGGCCCCGGCTACGAGCAGTACTTC.